The entry below gives a single TCR beta chain sequence along with its context. With template switching, a universal primer site was added, and the cDNA carried unique molecular identifiers. TCRdb passed the 5' RACE reads through MiXCR, listing each CDR3 protein once. The repertoire has 500,000 to 550,000 distinct CDR3 sequences, 20% to 25% of them found once; the top ten carry 0.48%. This sample is drawn from a study of identical twins. The length of the CDR3 is 14 residues. Trimming removed 7 bases at V and 10 bases at J, with 22 bases between. Germline CDR1 and CDR2: LNHNV and YYDKDF (reference sequence). The same data also contributed to another study, on yellow fever vaccine responses in identical twins. As that report states: Reports say the vaccine T cell response in twins looked partly convergent and partly personalized.

Material for sequencing was CD4+ T cells sorted from blood. V gene TRBV15 combines with J gene TRBJ1-1; D remains unclear. The source of this sequence is a woman aged 18-29 years in good health. The CDR3 DNA reads as TGTGCCACCAACCCGATAGGCAATCCCCGCGGAGCTTTCTTT. It is translated as CATNPIGNPRGAFF. Complete variable domain (other parts from reference TRBV15 and TRBJ1-1): DAMVIQNPRYQVTQFGKPVTLSCSQTLNHNVMYWYQQKSSQAPKLLFHYYDKDFNNEADTPDNFQSRRPNTSFCFLDIRSPGLGDTAMYLCATNPIGNPRGAFFGQGTRLTVV.